A selection of T cell receptor beta chains follows, all from one sample in a study of vaccination and CD4 T cells after COVID-19. The antigens of these receptors remain unknown. In TCRdb, the PCR reads were re-called with MiXCR into one record per CDR3 protein. The table shows under 20,000 distinct CDR3 sequences, with around 43% occurring only once. The specimen comprised CD4+ T cells from blood, cultured in vitro, sampled about 7 months after SARS-CoV-2 vaccination. These receptors were taken from a human donor who had recovered from COVID-19. CDR3s include the opening cysteine and the closing phenylalanine or tryptophan. The D gene is left open where the match is weak. The listing skips clone size in some rows; elsewhere it reads once, few, many or a size class.

>.|TRBJ1-2|TRBV7-6|few
CASSPSQGLYGYTF
TGTGCCAGCAGCCCTTCCCAGGGCCTCTATGGCTACACCTTC
>TRBD1|TRBJ2-1|TRBV7-8|few
CASSPWALGQDYNEQFF
TGTGCCAGCAGCCCATGGGCCCTCGGACAGGATTACAATGAGCAGTTCTTC
>TRBD1|TRBJ1-1|TRBV7-3|.
CASSLTLFTGAGTEAFF
TGTGCCAGCAGCTTAACGCTTTTTACAGGGGCCGGGACTGAAGCTTTCTTT
>.|TRBJ2-3|TRBV7-3|.
CASKAGSTDTQYF
TGTGCCAGCAAGGCAGGAAGCACAGATACGCAGTATTTT
>TRBD2|TRBJ2-5|TRBV7-9|.
CASSLGTGGQETQYF
TGTGCCAGCAGCTTAGGTACGGGAGGGCAAGAGACCCAGTACTTC
>.|TRBJ2-7|TRBV15|.
CATSRDLAASYEQYF
TGTGCCACCAGCAGAGATTTGGCGGCCTCCTACGAGCAGTACTTC
>TRBD2|TRBJ2-7|TRBV15|.
CATSRAGVYEQYF
TGTGCCACCAGCAGGGCGGGGGTCTACGAGCAGTACTTC
>TRBD2|TRBJ2-1|TRBV11-2|few
CASSLGFSGSSYNEQFF
TGTGCCAGCAGCTTAGGTTTTAGCGGGAGCTCCTACAATGAGCAGTTCTTC
>.|TRBJ1-2|TRBV27|.
CASSFGGSRGHTF
TGTGCCAGCAGTTTTGGGGGGTCGCGTGGCCACACCTTC
>.|TRBJ1-6|TRBV6-2/TRBV6-3|.
CASRPGLSVYNSPLHF
TGTGCCAGCAGACCGGGACTGAGTGTTTATAATTCACCCCTCCACTTT
>.|TRBJ2-1|TRBV25-1|.
CASSAWDTDGNEQFF
TGTGCCAGCAGTGCCTGGGACACCGATGGCAATGAGCAGTTCTTC
>.|TRBJ1-2|TRBV19|.
CASSILGGVKRGYTF
TGTGCCAGTAGTATTCTTGGAGGAGTAAAAAGGGGCTACACCTTC
>TRBD1|TRBJ1-6|TRBV7-3|.
CASSLQGSGSPLHF
TGTGCCAGCAGCCTACAGGGGAGCGGGTCACCCCTCCACTTT
>.|TRBJ2-1|TRBV24-1|.
CATSEKAHNEQFF
TGTGCCACCAGTGAAAAGGCCCACAATGAGCAGTTCTTC
>.|TRBJ2-7|TRBV5-1|.
CASSQDNLGHYEQYF
TGCGCCAGCAGCCAGGACAACCTGGGGCACTACGAGCAGTACTTC
>.|TRBJ1-2|TRBV30|.
CAWSGGGTDGYYGYTF
TGTGCCTGGAGTGGGGGGGGGACGGACGGCTACTATGGCTACACCTTC
>.|TRBJ1-1|TRBV20-1|.
CSARFLGRAYTEAFF
TGCAGTGCTAGATTTTTGGGCAGGGCTTACACTGAAGCTTTCTTT
>.|TRBJ1-2|TRBV7-2|few
CASSLNRVNYYGYTF
TGTGCCAGCAGCTTAAACAGGGTAAACTACTATGGCTACACCTTC
>TRBD2|TRBJ2-1|TRBV20-1|few
CSAGGGWVWAEQFF
TGCAGTGCCGGGGGGGGCTGGGTCTGGGCTGAGCAGTTCTTC
>TRBD2|TRBJ2-3|TRBV7-2|few
CASSGWGGDTQYF
TGTGCCAGCAGCGGTTGGGGGGGGGATACGCAGTATTTT
>.|TRBJ2-2|TRBV7-8|few
CASSLGTGLGGELFF
TGTGCCAGCAGCTTAGGGACGGGTCTCGGTGGGGAGCTGTTTTTT
>TRBD1|TRBJ2-3|TRBV7-2|few
CASSYRGADTQYF
TGTGCCAGCAGCTACAGGGGAGCAGATACGCAGTATTTT
>.|TRBJ2-2|TRBV20-1|.
CSARDQTHGGGELFF
TGCAGTGCTAGAGATCAGACCCATGGGGGCGGGGAGCTGTTTTTT
>TRBD2|TRBJ2-1|TRBV20-1|few
CSAQLARSYNEQFF
TGCAGTGCTCAACTAGCGAGGTCCTACAATGAGCAGTTCTTC
>.|TRBJ2-5|TRBV20-1|few
CSASPGGLDTYQETQYF
TGCAGTGCTAGCCCAGGGGGACTAGACACCTACCAAGAGACCCAGTACTTC
>.|TRBJ1-5|TRBV21-1|.
CASANTQGGCNQPQHF
TGTGCCAGCGCCAATACTCAGGGGGGATGCAATCAGCCCCAGCATTTT
>.|TRBJ2-5|TRBV18|few
CASSPEDSSETQYF
TGTGCCAGCTCACCAGAGGACAGTTCAGAGACCCAGTACTTC
>.|TRBJ2-1|TRBV20-1|.
CSARDPILALLSSYNEQFF
TGCAGTGCTAGAGATCCAATCCTAGCCCTCCTAAGCTCCTACAATGAGCAGTTCTTC
>.|TRBJ1-5|TRBV20-1|.
CSASYSSNQPQHF
TGCAGTGCTAGTTACAGTAGCAATCAGCCCCAGCATTTT
>.|TRBJ2-7|TRBV20-1|.
CSAGPPGDSYEQYF
TGCAGTGCTGGACCCCCGGGGGACTCCTACGAGCAGTACTTC
>TRBD2|TRBJ2-5|TRBV7-8|.
CASSLGGSGRSEETQYF
TGTGCCAGCAGCCTCGGGGGGTCCGGGCGAAGCGAGGAGACCCAGTACTTC
>.|TRBJ1-6|TRBV6-1|.
CASSDQPLGTNSPLHF
TGTGCCAGCAGTGACCAGCCTTTGGGGACTAATTCACCCCTCCACTTT
>.|TRBJ2-3|TRBV24-1|few
CATSDVTATDTQYF
TGTGCCACCAGTGATGTGACAGCGACAGATACGCAGTATTTT
>TRBD1|TRBJ1-2|TRBV12-3/TRBV12-4|once
CASTPKGGGHYGYTF
TGTGCCAGCACCCCTAAGGGAGGGGGCCACTATGGCTACACCTTC
>.|TRBJ1-1|TRBV7-2|.
CASSLGGWTGSEAFF
TGTGCCAGCAGCCTGGGTGGGTGGACTGGCTCTGAAGCTTTCTTT
>.|TRBJ1-6|TRBV19|few
CASSGPGALHF
TGTGCCAGTTCCGGCCCAGGAGCCCTCCACTTT
>.|TRBJ1-6|TRBV4-1|once
CASSHGRSNSPLHF
TGCGCCAGCAGCCATGGCAGATCTAATTCACCCCTCCACTTT
>.|TRBJ1-5|TRBV19|few
CASSIRGNQPQHF
TGTGCCAGTAGTATCAGGGGCAATCAGCCCCAGCATTTT
>.|TRBJ1-5|TRBV2|once
CASNRDKGQPQHF
TGTGCCAGCAACCGGGACAAAGGTCAGCCCCAGCATTTT
>.|TRBJ1-5|TRBV20-1|medium-sized
CSASRGGNQPQHF
TGCAGTGCTAGCAGGGGAGGCAATCAGCCCCAGCATTTT
>TRBD2|TRBJ2-2|TRBV24-1|few
CATSLGGGTGELFF
TGTGCCACCAGTCTCGGCGGGGGCACCGGGGAGCTGTTTTTT
>.|TRBJ2-1|TRBV7-3|.
CASSAQGRKNYNEQFF
TGTGCCAGCAGCGCACAGGGCAGGAAGAACTACAATGAGCAGTTCTTC
>.|TRBJ2-5|TRBV20-1|.
CSARDILQLTQYF
TGCAGTGCTAGAGATATTCTGCAATTGACCCAGTACTTC
>.|TRBJ1-5|TRBV7-9|few
CASSLPDQPQHF
TGTGCCAGCAGCTTACCTGATCAGCCCCAGCATTTT
>.|TRBJ1-1|TRBV6-2/TRBV6-3|few
CASSYETYRVGTEAFF
TGTGCCAGCAGTTACGAAACATATCGGGTGGGAACTGAAGCTTTCTTT
>.|TRBJ2-7|TRBV6-2/TRBV6-3|few
CASSHPLRLQRVYEQYF
TGTGCCAGCAGTCATCCGCTTCGCTTGCAACGGGTATACGAGCAGTACTTC
>.|TRBJ2-3|TRBV7-8|.
CASSPTSTDTQYF
TGTGCCAGCAGCCCGACAAGCACAGATACGCAGTATTTT
>TRBD1|TRBJ2-5|TRBV19|.
CASSIRGRGLPLEETQYF
TGTGCCAGTAGTATCAGGGGCAGGGGGCTACCCTTAGAAGAGACCCAGTACTTC
>TRBD1|TRBJ1-5|TRBV19|once
CASWTGGEGQPQHF
TGTGCCAGCTGGACAGGGGGCGAAGGTCAGCCCCAGCATTTT
>TRBD2|TRBJ2-2|TRBV10-3|.
CAISPTSGGPNTGELFF
TGTGCCATCAGTCCGACTAGCGGGGGGCCGAACACCGGGGAGCTGTTTTTT